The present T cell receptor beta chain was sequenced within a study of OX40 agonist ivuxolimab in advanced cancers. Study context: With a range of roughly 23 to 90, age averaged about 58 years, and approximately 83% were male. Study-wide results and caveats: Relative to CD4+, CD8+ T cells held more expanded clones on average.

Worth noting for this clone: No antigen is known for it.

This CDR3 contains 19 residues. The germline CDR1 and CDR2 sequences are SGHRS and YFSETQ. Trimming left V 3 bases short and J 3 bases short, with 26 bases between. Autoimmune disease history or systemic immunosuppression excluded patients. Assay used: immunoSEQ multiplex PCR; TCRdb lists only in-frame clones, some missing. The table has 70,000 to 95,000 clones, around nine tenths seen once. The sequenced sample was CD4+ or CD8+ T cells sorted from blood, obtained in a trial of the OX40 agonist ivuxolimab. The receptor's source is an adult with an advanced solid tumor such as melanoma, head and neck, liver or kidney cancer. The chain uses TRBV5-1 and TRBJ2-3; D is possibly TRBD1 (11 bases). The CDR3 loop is CASSYGQGAQLAGTDTQYF. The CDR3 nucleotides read TGCGCCAGCAGCTACGGACAGGGGGCGCAACTAGCGGGAACAGATACGCAGTATTTT.